Each of the 6 T cell receptor beta chains below was sequenced from the same sample in a study of cytomegalovirus exposure and HLA in healthy donors. The PCR ran on 60 Vbeta and 13 Jbeta primers. The method was immunoSEQ multiplex PCR; TCRdb's version includes in-frame clones alone and lacks a portion of them. Among 150,000 to 200,000 clones listed, more than 65% were seen once. Sequencing was done on a sample of PBMCs. The receptors here all came from a woman in her twenties or thirties in good health and CMV-seropositive.

The rearrangement uses TRBV6-5 and TRBJ1-4; D may be TRBD1 (6 bases). This CDR3 has 14 residues. Between the trimmed V and J ends, which lost 5 bases and 5 bases, there was a span of 12 bases. Germline V lookup: CDR1 MNHEY, CDR2 SVGAGI. In nucleotides, the CDR3 is TGTGCCAGCAGTCAAGGGGGGGGAAATGAAAAACTGTTTTTT. Amino acids: CASSQGGGNEKLFF.

The V call is TRBV6-1, the J call TRBJ1-5; tentative D call: TRBD1 (5 bases). Germline V CDR1 and CDR2: MNHNS, SASEGT. This CDR3 spans 16 amino acids. V lost 0 bases, J lost 7 bases, and 16 bases lay in between. CDR3 bases: TGTGCCAGCAGTGAAGCCGACAGATTGAGAGGCCAGCCCCAGCATTTT. The encoded protein is CASSEADRLRGQPQHF.

The chain links TRBV28 to TRBJ1-6; D call uncertain. The V end was cut by 6 bases, the J end by 10 bases, with 10 bases between. This CDR3 contains 12 residues. Germline V gene lookup returns CDR1 MDHEN and CDR2 SYDVKM. CDR3 bases: TGTGCCAGCAGGGCTGCGGGGTCACCCCTCCACTTT. Amino acid sequence: CASRAAGSPLHF.

This clone was observed a handful of times. The rearrangement joins TRBV27 to TRBJ2-7; D is unclear. The germline V gene has CDR1 MNHEY and CDR2 SMNVEV (reference sequence). V was trimmed by 4 bases and J by 2 bases, leaving 6 bases between them. The CDR3 loop spans 12 amino acids. Here the CDR3 reads CASSSFTYEQYF. Written as DNA, the CDR3 is TGTGCCAGCAGTTCTTTTACCTACGAGCAGTACTTC.

V usage is TRBV9 and J usage is TRBJ2-2, with TRBD1 matching over 7 bases. From germline, CDR1 is SGDLS and CDR2 YYNGEE. V lost 1 base to trimming and J lost 0 bases; unmatched junction nucleotides: 9. There are 18 residues in the CDR3. In nucleotides, the CDR3 is TGTGCCAGCAGCGTATCGACAGGGAAGAGGGCGAACACCGGGGAGCTGTTTTTT. Protein sequence: CASSVSTGKRANTGELFF.

The rearrangement uses TRBV27 and TRBJ2-1; 13 positions agree with TRBD2. V was clipped by 4 bases and J by 1 base; unmatched bases: 4. Germline CDR1 and CDR2: MNHEY and SMNVEV (reference sequence). The CDR3 totals 17 residues. Here the CDR3 DNA reads TGTGCCAGCAGTTCCTTGACTAGCGGGGGGTCCTACAATGAGCAGTTCTTC. Translating it yields CASSSLTSGGSYNEQFF.